A selection of T cell receptor beta chains follows, all from one sample in a study of cytotoxic CD8 clonotypes in ibrutinib-treated CLL. Sequencing used immunoSEQ multiplex PCR; TCRdb keeps in-frame clones, though not all of them. The sample yields hundreds of thousands of clones, 70% seen once. The specimen comprised PBMCs, sampled after 24 months of ibrutinib treatment. All receptors come from a human donor with chronic lymphocytic leukemia. The CDR3 runs from the conserved cysteine through the conserved F or W. Fields, in order: V gene, CDR3 protein.

V: TRBV28
CDR3: CASSRPGLAAYEQYF

V: TRBV5-1
CDR3: CASTMGSGDPQWGEKLFF

V: TRBV30
CDR3: CAWSVHRPNEQFF

V: TRBV15
CDR3: CATGGAGGNTGELFF

V: TRBV29-1
CDR3: CSAQGTGELFF

V: TRBV11-1
CDR3: CASSKGGTGTQETQYF

V: TRBV30
CDR3: CAWSVLGGGRETQYF

V: TRBV19
CDR3: CASSMYSSYEQYF

V: TRBV10-3
CDR3: CAISGAVHEQFF

V: TRBV9
CDR3: CASSVVGKREVYNEQFF

V: TRBV28
CDR3: CASSHSYEQYF